These 22 T cell receptor beta chains originate from one sample sequenced in a study of CD8+CD57+ T cells in acquired aplastic anemia. Patients included in sequencing had previously demonstrated CD8+CD57+ cell expansion by flow cytometry. Researchers used genomic DNA as the template to profile TCR beta VDJ and CDR3. One entry per CDR3 protein results from TCRdb running MiXCR on the reads. The table lists about 120,000 distinct CDR3 sequences, under 60% of them singletons. Input material: sorted CD4+, CD8+, or CD8+CD57+ T cells (not recorded which) from PBMCs. These receptor sequences come from a human donor with aplastic anemia.

This clonotype was detected a few times. This sequence joins TRBV25-1 and TRBJ1-2; D ambiguous. There are 12 residues in the CDR3. Trimming took 7 bases from V and 8 from J, leaving 14 bases between them. CDR1 and CDR2 from the germline V gene are MGHDK and SYGVNS. The CDR3 loop is CASTMGTGGYTF. CDR3 coding DNA: TGTGCCAGCACTATGGGCACGGGGGGCTACACCTTC.

CDR3 sequence: CSAKTGQGANEQYF. CDR3 DNA: TGCAGCGCCAAGACGGGGCAGGGGGCCAACGAGCAGTACTTC. V and J are TRBV29-1 and TRBJ2-7; 8 nucleotides line up with TRBD1. The CDR3 sequence is 14 residues long. Germline assignment: CDR1 SQVTM and CDR2 ANQGSEA. V lost 7 bases to trimming and J lost 5 bases; unmatched junction nucleotides: 13.

The chain employs TRBV24-1 and TRBJ1-6, with TRBD1 identical over 7 bases. V gave up 3 bases and J gave up 6 bases; unmatched junction bases: 10. Germline V gene sequence: CDR1 KGHDR, CDR2 SFDVKD. CDR3 length: 17 residues. This chain's CDR3 is CATSDPGQLISNSPLHF. CDR3 sequence (DNA): TGTGCCACCAGTGATCCGGGACAGTTGATTTCTAATTCACCCCTCCACTTT.

This clonotype was detected many times. The CDR3 sequence: CASSLAKATGELFF. The CDR3 nucleotides are TGTGCCAGCAGCCTGGCCAAGGCCACCGGGGAGCTGTTTTTT. The V gene is TRBV5-6, the J gene TRBJ2-2; no reliable D call. CDR1 and CDR2 from the germline V gene are SGHDT and YYEEEE. V dropped 4 bases and J dropped 4 bases, with 11 bases sitting between them. This CDR3 spans 14 amino acids.

The chain couples TRBV7-4 to TRBJ2-1; D unclear. V was clipped by 5 bases and J by 10 bases, with 15 bases between them. This CDR3 contains 13 residues. Germline CDR1 SGHVT, CDR2 SQSDAQ. Written as DNA, the CDR3 is TGTGCCAGCAGCGGGGATAACGAAGAAGAGCAGTTCTTC. As protein: CASSGDNEEEQFF.

The DNA for the CDR3 is TGTGCCACCTCACCAAGTCGCGAGCAGTACTTC. This codes for CATSPSREQYF. The J gene is TRBJ2-7, the V gene TRBV7-8; no clear D. Trimming left V 10 bases short and J 6 bases short, with 13 bases between. Germline CDR1 reads SGHVS; CDR2 reads FQNEAQ. This CDR3 spans 11 amino acids.

In this sample, this clonotype turned up many times. Written as DNA, the CDR3 is TGCGCCAGCAGCCAGACGGACAGGGTAGACGCAGAGACCCAGTACTTC. Its translation: CASSQTDRVDAETQYF. This chain uses TRBV5-1 with TRBJ2-5, with 8 nucleotides matching TRBD1. After removal of 4 bases from V and 4 bases from J, the junction contained 12 bases not matched to a gene. CDR3 length: 16 residues. Germline V gene sequence: CDR1 SGHRS, CDR2 YFSETQ.

The table lists this clonotype with many counts. The chain has TRBV20-1 and TRBJ2-3; D unresolved. Trimming stripped 3 bases from V and 4 bases from J, with 14 bases between. Per germline, CDR1 DFQATT and CDR2 SNEGSKA (reference sequence). The length of the CDR3 is 14 residues. CDR3 coding DNA: TGCAGTGCTAGGTCCGTCCCTTGGGCAGATACGCAGTATTTT. Translation gives CSARSVPWADTQYF.

This rearrangement joins TRBV11-1 to TRBJ1-1, with a possible D match to TRBD1 (6 bases). Germline V gene sequence: CDR1 SGHAT, CDR2 FQDESV (reference sequence). Trimming pared 3 bases from V and 1 base from J, leaving 15 bases between. The CDR3 spans 16 residues. This CDR3 is CASSFSYRTENTEAFF. The CDR3 bases are TGTGCCAGCAGCTTCTCTTACAGGACAGAGAACACTGAAGCTTTCTTT.

The chain employs TRBV7-3 and TRBJ2-2; D remains ambiguous. The germline gives CDR1 SGHTA, CDR2 FQGTGA. Trimming cost V 2 bases and J 7 bases, with 8 bases left between them. The CDR3 runs 13 residues. The CDR3 loop is CASSLAAGGELFF. Written as DNA, the CDR3 is TGTGCCAGCAGCTTAGCGGCTGGCGGGGAGCTGTTTTTT.

The rearrangement joins TRBV27 to TRBJ2-1; D is ambiguous. From germline, CDR1 is MNHEY and CDR2 SMNVEV (reference sequence). V was clipped by 5 bases and J by 6 bases, with 11 bases between them. CDR3 size: 13 residues. CDR3 coding DNA: TGTGCCAGCAGTCCGAGAGAGTTCAATGAGCAGTTCTTC. Its protein is CASSPREFNEQFF.

The chain carries TRBV5-1 and TRBJ2-2; 7 bases match TRBD1. Trimming removed 4 bases from V and 4 bases from J; junction bases left unmatched: 10. CDR3 length: 16 amino acids. Per germline, CDR1 SGHRS and CDR2 YFSETQ. Written as DNA, the CDR3 is TGCGCCAGCAGCCCGCGCCCGACAGGGTCCACCGGGGAGCTGTTTTTT. Translation: CASSPRPTGSTGELFF.

The CDR3 nucleotides are TGTGCCACCGGGACAGGGAACACTGAAGCTTTCTTT. Protein: CATGTGNTEAFF. The chain is built from TRBV10-3 and TRBJ1-1; 8 bases are a match to TRBD1. V gave up 10 bases and J gave up 1 base; unmatched junction bases: 2. Germline lookup yields CDR1 ENHRY and CDR2 SYGVKD. This CDR3 contains 12 residues.

This chain links TRBV29-1 with TRBJ2-1; 10 bases are shared with TRBD2. Trimming removed 1 base from V and 9 bases from J; junction bases left unmatched: 12. CDR1 and CDR2 from the germline V gene are SQVTM and ANQGSEA. The CDR3 length is 16 residues. For the CDR3, the DNA is TGCAGCGTTGAAGGGCCCCCAGCGGGAGGGCCTAGTGAGCAGTTCTTC. Translated, it gives CSVEGPPAGGPSEQFF.

The chain combines TRBV7-3 with TRBJ2-7, with 9 bases aligning to TRBD2. J was trimmed by 2 bases and V by 10 bases; bases with no gene match: 15. CDR1 SGHTA and CDR2 FQGTGA come from the germline V gene. This CDR3 is built from 16 residues. CDR3 nucleotide sequence: TGTGCCATCCACGTGGGGAGCGGGGGGCCCACCTACGAGCAGTACTTC. This gives the protein CAIHVGSGGPTYEQYF.

This chain uses TRBV6-2 or TRBV6-3 with TRBJ1-1, with D perhaps TRBD1 (5 bases). This CDR3 is 15 amino acids long. V was shortened by 6 bases and J by 0 bases, with 14 bases between the two germline ends. The V gene's germline CDR1 is MNHEY and CDR2 SVGEGT. This chain's CDR3 is CASRTGDSLNTEAFF. CDR3 bases: TGTGCCAGCAGGACGGGCGACAGCTTGAACACTGAAGCTTTCTTT.

This clonotype was seen ten or more times. The J gene is TRBJ2-1, the V gene TRBV13, with D perhaps TRBD2 (7 bases). V lost 2 bases, J lost 14 bases, and 19 bases lay in between. CDR3 length: 14 residues. Germline CDR1 and CDR2: PRHDT and FYEKMQ (reference sequence). This CDR3 reads CASSLKGGGGSEFF. The CDR3 DNA is TGTGCCAGCAGCTTAAAAGGGGGAGGGGGGTCCGAGTTCTTC.

This clonotype showed up many times. The J gene is TRBJ2-3, the V gene TRBV6-1, with 7 bases lining up with TRBD1. CDR3 length: 15 residues. Germline CDR1 is MNHNS and CDR2 is SASEGT. Unmatched junction bases numbered 5, after V lost 1 base and J lost 4 bases. CDR3 in amino acids: CASSEVTTGPDTQYF. The CDR3, as DNA: TGTGCCAGCAGTGAAGTTACGACAGGGCCAGATACGCAGTATTTT.

A single count supports this clonotype. The V gene is TRBV7-9, the J gene TRBJ2-7, with TRBD1 identical over 7 bases. Germline CDR1 and CDR2: SEHNR and FQNEAQ (reference sequence). V was clipped by 5 bases and J by 3 bases; unmatched bases: 10. This CDR3 spans 15 amino acids. The CDR3 DNA follows: TGTGCCAGCAGCGTACAGGGGAGCCACAACTACGAGCAGTACTTC. It encodes CASSVQGSHNYEQYF. Full variable domain (rest looked up from reference TRBV7-9 and TRBJ2-7): DTGVSQNPRHKITKRGQNVTFRCDPISEHNRLYWYRQTLGQGPEFLTYFQNEAQLEKSRLLSDRFSAERPKGSFSTLEIQRTEQGDSAMYLCASSVQGSHNYEQYFGPGTRLTVT.

This clonotype was found many times. The V gene is TRBV20-1, the J gene TRBJ2-7, with a possible D match to TRBD1 (6 bases). This CDR3 spans 14 amino acids. Trimming removed 5 bases at V and 1 base at J, with 15 bases between. Germline values: CDR1 DFQATT, CDR2 SNEGSKA (reference sequence). This CDR3 reads CSAGDTGGSYEQYF. The CDR3 DNA sequence: TGCAGTGCTGGGGACACCGGAGGATCCTACGAGCAGTACTTC.

The rearrangement uses TRBV9 and TRBJ2-5; no clear D gene. The CDR3 is 15 residues long. CDR1 and CDR2 (germline): SGDLS, YYNGEE. Trimming stripped 0 bases from V and 7 bases from J, with 16 bases between. CDR3 in amino acids: CASSVDGRPKGTQYF. The CDR3 bases are TGTGCCAGCAGCGTAGACGGGCGCCCCAAAGGGACCCAGTACTTC.

In regard to this clonotype: Given a much more abundant clone one base away, this may be a read error. This chain links TRBV7-9 with TRBJ2-7; the D is unclear. V gave up 8 bases and J gave up 4 bases, with 15 bases separating them. This CDR3 is built from 13 residues. Germline lookup yields CDR1 SEHNR and CDR2 FQNEAQ (reference sequence). The CDR3 DNA follows: TGTGCCAGCGGCTCGGAACAAGCTTACGAGCAGTACTTC. As protein: CASGSEQAYEQYF.